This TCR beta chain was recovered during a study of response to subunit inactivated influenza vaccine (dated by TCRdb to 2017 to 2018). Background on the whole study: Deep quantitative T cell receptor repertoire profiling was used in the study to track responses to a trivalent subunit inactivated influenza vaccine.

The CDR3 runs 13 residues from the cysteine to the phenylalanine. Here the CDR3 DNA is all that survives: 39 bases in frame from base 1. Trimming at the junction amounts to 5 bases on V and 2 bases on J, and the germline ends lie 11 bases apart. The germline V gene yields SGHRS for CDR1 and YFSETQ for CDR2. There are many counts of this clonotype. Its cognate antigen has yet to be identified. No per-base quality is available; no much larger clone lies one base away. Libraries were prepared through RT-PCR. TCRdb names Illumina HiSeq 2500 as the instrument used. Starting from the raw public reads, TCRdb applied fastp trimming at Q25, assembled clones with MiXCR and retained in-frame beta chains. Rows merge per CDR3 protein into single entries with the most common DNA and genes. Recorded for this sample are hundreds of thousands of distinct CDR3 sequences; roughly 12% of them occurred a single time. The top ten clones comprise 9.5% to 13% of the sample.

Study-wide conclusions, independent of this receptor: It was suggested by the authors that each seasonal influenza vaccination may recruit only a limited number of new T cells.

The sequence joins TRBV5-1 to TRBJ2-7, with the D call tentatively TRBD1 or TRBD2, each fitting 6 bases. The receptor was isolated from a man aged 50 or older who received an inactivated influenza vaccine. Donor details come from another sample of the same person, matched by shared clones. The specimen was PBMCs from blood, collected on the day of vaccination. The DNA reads TGCGCCAGCAGAGGGGGGCAACCCTACGAGCAGTACTTC. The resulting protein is CASRGGQPYEQYF.